This entry is about one T cell receptor (beta chain). Its antigen is unknown. The sample is drawn from a study of shared clonotypes between healthy human individuals. The study, taken as a whole, reports: A generally larger estimated richness was seen in naive subsets than in memory subsets.

Naive CD8 cells lacked CD45RO and underwent positive selection for CCR7, leaving out terminally differentiated effector memory CD45RA+ cells. Participating donors were healthy, HIV-negative adults free of recent acute infections or vaccinations. Clones were sequenced by immunoSEQ multiplex PCR, and TCRdb holds only the in-frame ones, with some missing. The sample records about 1.9 million clones, approximately 92% being singletons. Per germline, CDR1 SGHRS and CDR2 YFSETQ. Trimming stripped 1 base from V and 2 bases from J, with 13 bases between. This CDR3 spans 16 amino acids. The TCR comes from a man aged 18 to 30 in good health. Some clones in this sample may be carry-over from other donors' samples. Sequencing was done on a sample of naive CD8+ T cells from PBMCs. The genes are TRBV5-1 and TRBJ2-1; perhaps TRBD2 as D (6 bases). The CDR3 sequence: CASSLPGGGAYNEQFF. The CDR3 DNA sequence: TGCGCCAGCAGCTTGCCCGGGGGTGGGGCCTACAATGAGCAGTTCTTC.